This record covers a single TCR beta chain. Germline CDR1 and CDR2: SGHAT and FQNNGV. The CDR3 has 13 amino acids. Trimming left V 1 base short and J 9 bases short, with 10 bases between. Libraries were prepared by immunoSEQ multiplex PCR; TCRdb keeps only in-frame clonotypes and omits some of them. The table records about 96,000 clones, approximately 84% of them present only once. This specimen belongs to a study of OX40 agonist ivuxolimab in advanced cancers. Study-wide background: Among those enrolled, mean age was roughly 55 years (range about 23 to 79) and less than 90% were male.

Samples were taken at baseline and on day 1 of cycles 4 and 7. Sequencing was performed on CD4+ or CD8+ T cells sorted from blood, taken in a trial of the OX40 agonist ivuxolimab. The sequence came from an adult with an advanced solid tumor such as melanoma, head and neck, liver or kidney cancer. This sequence joins TRBV11-2 and TRBJ2-1; the D call may be TRBD1 or TRBD2 (5 bases each). The CDR3 DNA follows: TGTGCCAGCAGCTTAGTTACGGGGACTGAGCAGTTCTTC. This sequence encodes CASSLVTGTEQFF.